The clone carrying this TCR beta chain was counted a single time. The antigen is unknown. V dropped 0 bases and J dropped 7 bases, with 8 bases sitting between them. The CDR3 has 13 residues. The germline gives CDR1 SGHRS, CDR2 YFSETQ. TCRdb's copy holds only in-frame clones and misses some; the assay was immunoSEQ multiplex PCR. Among about 4,000 clones listed, more than 65% were seen once. These data come from a study of immune evolution from preneoplasia to lung adenocarcinoma. Study findings and constraints: Later-stage lesions appeared to have more T cells, more diversity, less clonality.

This chain uses TRBV5-1 with TRBJ2-4; D is perhaps TRBD1 or TRBD2 (5 bases each). The sample was FFPE adjacent normal lung tissue. This clonotype was obtained from a person aged 60 to 80 with lung adenocarcinoma. The CDR3 DNA sequence: TGCGCCAGCAGCTTGGGAGGGGAGAACATTCAGTACTTC. Amino acids: CASSLGGENIQYF.